This T cell receptor beta chain originates from a study of cytomegalovirus exposure and HLA in healthy donors. Germline values: CDR1 SGHRS, CDR2 YFSETQ. The V end was cut by 0 bases, the J end by 2 bases, with 6 bases between. The CDR3 loop spans 14 amino acids. For this clone: Its cognate antigen is unknown.

Vbeta (60) and Jbeta (13) primers were used in the PCR. Measured with immunoSEQ multiplex PCR; TCRdb has only the in-frame clones, and not every one. The sample lists around 180,000 clones, just over 75% occurring once. Study conclusions and caveats: Indistinguishable V segments such as TRBV6-2 and TRBV6-3 were excluded. Analyzed later, most CMV-associated TCR beta chains appeared HLA-restricted. Reported findings show TCR beta sequences accurately forecast HLA-A and HLA-B alleles in most subjects. Overall, approximately 150 TCR beta chains were annotated as cytomegalovirus-associated.

This sequence joins TRBV5-1 and TRBJ1-3; a possible D gene is TRBD1 (5 bases). Material: PBMCs. The source of this sequence is a woman in her twenties or thirties in good health and CMV-seropositive. CDR3 in DNA: TGCGCCAGCAGCTTGGTAGGGGCTGGAAACACCATATATTTT. Protein: CASSLVGAGNTIYF.